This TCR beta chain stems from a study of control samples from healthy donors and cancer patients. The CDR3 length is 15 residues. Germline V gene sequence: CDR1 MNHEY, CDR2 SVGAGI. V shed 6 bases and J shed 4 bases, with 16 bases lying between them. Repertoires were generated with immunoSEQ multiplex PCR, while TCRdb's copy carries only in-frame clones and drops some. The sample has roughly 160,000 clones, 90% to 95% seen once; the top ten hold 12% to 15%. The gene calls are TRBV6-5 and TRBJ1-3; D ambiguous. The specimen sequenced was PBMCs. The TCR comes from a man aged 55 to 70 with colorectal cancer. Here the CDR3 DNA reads TGTGCCAGCAGGACTTACCCTCTTCTGGGAAACACCATATATTTT. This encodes CASRTYPLLGNTIYF.